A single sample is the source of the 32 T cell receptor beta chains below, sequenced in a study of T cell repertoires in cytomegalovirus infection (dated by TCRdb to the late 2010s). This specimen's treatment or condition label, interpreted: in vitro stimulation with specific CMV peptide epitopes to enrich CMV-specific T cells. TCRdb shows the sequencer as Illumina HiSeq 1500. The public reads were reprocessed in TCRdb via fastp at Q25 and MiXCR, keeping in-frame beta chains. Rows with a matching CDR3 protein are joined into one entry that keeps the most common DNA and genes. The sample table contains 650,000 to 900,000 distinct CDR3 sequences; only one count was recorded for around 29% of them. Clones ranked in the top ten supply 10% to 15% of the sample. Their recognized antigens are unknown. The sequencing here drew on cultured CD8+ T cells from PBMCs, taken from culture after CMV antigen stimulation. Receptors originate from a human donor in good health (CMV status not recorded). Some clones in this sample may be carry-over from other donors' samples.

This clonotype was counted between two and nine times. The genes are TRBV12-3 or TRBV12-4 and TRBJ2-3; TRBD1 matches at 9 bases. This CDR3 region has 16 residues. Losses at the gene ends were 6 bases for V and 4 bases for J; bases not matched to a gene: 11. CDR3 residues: CASSLTAGTGSDTQYF. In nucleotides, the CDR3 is TGTGCCAGCAGCTTGACTGCCGGGACAGGGTCAGATACGCAGTATTTT.

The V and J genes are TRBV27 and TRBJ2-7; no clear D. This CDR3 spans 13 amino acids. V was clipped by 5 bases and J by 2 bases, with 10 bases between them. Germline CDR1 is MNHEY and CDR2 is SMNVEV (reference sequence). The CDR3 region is CASSPPAAYEQYF. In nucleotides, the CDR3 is TGTGCCAGCAGTCCCCCCGCGGCCTACGAGCAGTACTTC.

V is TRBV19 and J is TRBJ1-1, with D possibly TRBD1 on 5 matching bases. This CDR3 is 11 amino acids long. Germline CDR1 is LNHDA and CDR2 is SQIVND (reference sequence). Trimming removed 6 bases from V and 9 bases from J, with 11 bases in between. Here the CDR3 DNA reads TGTGCCAGTAGGGGGGGACGTAAAGCTTTCTTT. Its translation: CASRGGRKAFF.

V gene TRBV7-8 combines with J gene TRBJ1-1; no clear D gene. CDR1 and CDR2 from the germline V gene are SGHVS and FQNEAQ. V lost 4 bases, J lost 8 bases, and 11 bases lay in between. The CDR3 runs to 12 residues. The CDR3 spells CASSYDPREAFF. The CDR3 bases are TGTGCCAGCAGCTACGATCCTAGGGAAGCTTTCTTT.

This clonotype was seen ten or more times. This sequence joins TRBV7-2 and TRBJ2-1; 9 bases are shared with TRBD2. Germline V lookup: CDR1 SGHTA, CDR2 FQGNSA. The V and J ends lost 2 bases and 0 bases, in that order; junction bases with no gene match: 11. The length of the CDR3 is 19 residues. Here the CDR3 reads CASSLRFLAGVVSYNEQFF. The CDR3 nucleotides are TGTGCCAGCAGCTTAAGATTCTTAGCGGGGGTAGTCTCCTACAATGAGCAGTTCTTC. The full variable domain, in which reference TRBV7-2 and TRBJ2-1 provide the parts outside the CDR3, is GAGVSQSPSNKVTEKGKDVELRCDPISGHTALYWYRQSLGQGLEFLIYFQGNSAPDKSGLPSDRFSAERTGGSVSTLTIQRTQQEDSAVYLCASSLRFLAGVVSYNEQFFGPGTRLTVL.

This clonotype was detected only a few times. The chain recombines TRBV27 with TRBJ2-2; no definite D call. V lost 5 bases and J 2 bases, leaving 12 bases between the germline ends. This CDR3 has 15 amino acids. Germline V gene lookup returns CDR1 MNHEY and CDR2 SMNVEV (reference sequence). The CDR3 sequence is CASSPASPNTGELFF. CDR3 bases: TGTGCCAGCAGTCCCGCCTCCCCCAACACCGGGGAGCTGTTTTTT.

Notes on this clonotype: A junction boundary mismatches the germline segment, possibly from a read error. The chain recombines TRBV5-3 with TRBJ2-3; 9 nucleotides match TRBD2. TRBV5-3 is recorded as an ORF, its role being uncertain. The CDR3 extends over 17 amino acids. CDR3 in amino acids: CASSSWSGGSSTDMQYF. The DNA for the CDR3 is TGTGCCAGCAGCTCATGGAGCGGGGGGTCTAGCACAGATATGCAGTATTTT.

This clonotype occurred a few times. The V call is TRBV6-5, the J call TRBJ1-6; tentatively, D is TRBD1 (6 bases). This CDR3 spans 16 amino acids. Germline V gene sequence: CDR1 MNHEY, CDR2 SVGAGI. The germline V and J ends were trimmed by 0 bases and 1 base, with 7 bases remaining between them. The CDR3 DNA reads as TGTGCCAGCAGTTACTCCGGGACATCCTATAATTCACCCCTCCACTTT. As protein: CASSYSGTSYNSPLHF.

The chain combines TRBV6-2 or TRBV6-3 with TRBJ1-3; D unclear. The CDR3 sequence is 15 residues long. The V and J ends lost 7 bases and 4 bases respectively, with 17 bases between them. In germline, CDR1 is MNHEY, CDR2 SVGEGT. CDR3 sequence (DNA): TGTGCCAGCACCCTCAGTCAACTCTCAGGAAACACCATATATTTT. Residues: CASTLSQLSGNTIYF.

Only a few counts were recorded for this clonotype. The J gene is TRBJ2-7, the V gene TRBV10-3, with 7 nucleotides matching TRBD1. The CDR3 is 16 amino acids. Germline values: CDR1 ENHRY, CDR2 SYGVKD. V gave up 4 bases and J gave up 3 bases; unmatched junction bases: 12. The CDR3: CAISGGQATLSYEQYF. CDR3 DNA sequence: TGTGCCATCAGTGGTGGACAGGCCACGTTGAGCTACGAGCAGTACTTC.

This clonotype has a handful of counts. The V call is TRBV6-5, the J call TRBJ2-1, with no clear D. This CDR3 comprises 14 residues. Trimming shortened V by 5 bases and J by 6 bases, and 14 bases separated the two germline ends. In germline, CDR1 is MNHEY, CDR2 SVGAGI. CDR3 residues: CASSLRASFNEQFF. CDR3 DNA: TGTGCCAGCAGTCTCCGGGCGAGCTTCAATGAGCAGTTCTTC.

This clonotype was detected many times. CDR3 nucleotides: TGTGCCAGCAGCTTACGGAGGGGTGAGCAGTACTTC. Amino acids: CASSLRRGEQYF. The chain employs TRBV7-6 and TRBJ2-7; a weak D match, TRBD2 (6 bases). This CDR3 has 12 amino acids. Germline values: CDR1 SGHVS, CDR2 FNYEAQ. V shed 2 bases and J shed 7 bases, with 9 bases lying between them.

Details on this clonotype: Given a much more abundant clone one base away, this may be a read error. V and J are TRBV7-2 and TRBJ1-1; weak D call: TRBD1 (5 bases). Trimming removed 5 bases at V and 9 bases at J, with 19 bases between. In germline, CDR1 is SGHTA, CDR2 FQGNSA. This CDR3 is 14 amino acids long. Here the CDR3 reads CASSSKLGLLKAFF. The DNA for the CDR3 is TGTGCCAGCAGCAGCAAGCTGGGGCTTTTAAAAGCTTTCTTT.

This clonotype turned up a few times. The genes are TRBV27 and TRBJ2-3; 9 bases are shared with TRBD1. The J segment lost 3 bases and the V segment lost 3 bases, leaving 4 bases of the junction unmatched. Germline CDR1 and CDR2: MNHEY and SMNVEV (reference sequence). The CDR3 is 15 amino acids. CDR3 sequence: CASSLDRGSTDTQYF. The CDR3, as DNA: TGTGCCAGCAGTTTGGACAGGGGCTCAACAGATACGCAGTATTTT.

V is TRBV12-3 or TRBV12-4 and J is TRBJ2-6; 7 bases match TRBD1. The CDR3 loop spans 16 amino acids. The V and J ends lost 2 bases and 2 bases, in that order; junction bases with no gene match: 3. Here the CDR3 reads CASSLLGGAGANVLTF. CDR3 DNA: TGTGCCAGCAGTTTATTAGGGGGCGCTGGGGCCAACGTCCTGACTTTC.

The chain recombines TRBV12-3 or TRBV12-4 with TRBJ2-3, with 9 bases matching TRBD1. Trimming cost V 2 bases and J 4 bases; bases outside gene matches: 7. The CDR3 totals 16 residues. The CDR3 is CASSLIDRGYSDTQYF. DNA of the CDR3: TGTGCCAGCAGTTTAATCGACAGGGGGTACTCAGATACGCAGTATTTT.

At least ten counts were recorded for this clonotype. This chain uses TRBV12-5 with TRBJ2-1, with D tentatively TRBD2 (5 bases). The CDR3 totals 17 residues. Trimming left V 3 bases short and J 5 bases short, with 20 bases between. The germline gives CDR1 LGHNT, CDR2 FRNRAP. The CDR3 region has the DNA TGTGCTAGTGGTTTCGATGAGGGCACTTCATTCCACAATGAGCAGTTCTTC. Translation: CASGFDEGTSFHNEQFF.

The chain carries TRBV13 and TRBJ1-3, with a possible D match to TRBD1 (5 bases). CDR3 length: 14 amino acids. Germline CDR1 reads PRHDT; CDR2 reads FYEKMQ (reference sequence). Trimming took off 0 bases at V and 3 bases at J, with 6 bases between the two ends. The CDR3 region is CASSLGRVGNTIYF. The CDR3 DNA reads TGTGCCAGCAGCTTAGGCAGGGTTGGAAACACCATATATTTT.

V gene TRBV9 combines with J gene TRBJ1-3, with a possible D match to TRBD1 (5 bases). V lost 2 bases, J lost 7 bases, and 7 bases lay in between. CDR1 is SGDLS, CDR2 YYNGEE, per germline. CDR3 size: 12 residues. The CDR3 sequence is CASSVGDNTIYF. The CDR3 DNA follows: TGTGCCAGCAGCGTGGGGGATAACACCATATATTTT.

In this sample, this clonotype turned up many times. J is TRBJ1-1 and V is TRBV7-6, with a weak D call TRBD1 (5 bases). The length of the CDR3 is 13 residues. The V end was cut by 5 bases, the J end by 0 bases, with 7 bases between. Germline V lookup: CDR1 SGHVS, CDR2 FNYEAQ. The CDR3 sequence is CASSATVNTEAFF. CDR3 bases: TGTGCCAGCAGCGCGACAGTGAACACTGAAGCTTTCTTT.

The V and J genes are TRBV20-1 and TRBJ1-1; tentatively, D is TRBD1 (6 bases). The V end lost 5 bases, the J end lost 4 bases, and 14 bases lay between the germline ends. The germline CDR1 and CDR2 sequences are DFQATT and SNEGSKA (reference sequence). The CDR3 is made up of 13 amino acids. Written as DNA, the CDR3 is TGCAGTGCTGCTAACAGGGAGGGCACTGAAGCTTTCTTT. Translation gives CSAANREGTEAFF.

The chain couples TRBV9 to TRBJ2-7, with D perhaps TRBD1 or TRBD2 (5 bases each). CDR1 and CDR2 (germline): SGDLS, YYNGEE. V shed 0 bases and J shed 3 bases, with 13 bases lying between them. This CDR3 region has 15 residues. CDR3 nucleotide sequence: TGTGCCAGCAGCGTAGGGGACGGGGACGGCTACGAGCAGTACGTC. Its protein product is CASSVGDGDGYEQYV.

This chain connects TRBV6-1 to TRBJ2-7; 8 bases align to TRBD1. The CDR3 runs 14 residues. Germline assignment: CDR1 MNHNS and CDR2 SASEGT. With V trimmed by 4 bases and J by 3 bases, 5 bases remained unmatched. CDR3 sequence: CASSAGQVLYEQYF. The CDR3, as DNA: TGTGCCAGCAGTGCGGGACAGGTCCTCTACGAGCAGTACTTC.

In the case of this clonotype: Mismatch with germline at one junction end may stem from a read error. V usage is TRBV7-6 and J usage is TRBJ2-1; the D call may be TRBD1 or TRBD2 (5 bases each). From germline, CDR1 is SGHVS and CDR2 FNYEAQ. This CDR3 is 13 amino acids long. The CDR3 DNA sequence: TGTGCCAGCAGCTTAACGGAGGACAATGAGCAGTTTTTC. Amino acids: CASSLTEDNEQFF. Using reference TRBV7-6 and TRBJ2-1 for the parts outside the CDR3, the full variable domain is GAGVSQSPRYKVTKRGQDVALRCDPISGHVSLYWYRQALGQGPEFLTYFNYEAQQDKSGLPNDRFSAERPEGSISTLTIQRTEQRDSAMYRCASSLTEDNEQFFGPGTRLTVL.

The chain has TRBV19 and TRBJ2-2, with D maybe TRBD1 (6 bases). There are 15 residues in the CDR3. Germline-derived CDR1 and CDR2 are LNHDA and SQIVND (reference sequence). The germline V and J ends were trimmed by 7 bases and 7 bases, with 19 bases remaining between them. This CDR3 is CASKIGQQLVGELFF. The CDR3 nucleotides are TGTGCCAGTAAAATCGGACAGCAATTAGTCGGGGAGCTGTTTTTT.

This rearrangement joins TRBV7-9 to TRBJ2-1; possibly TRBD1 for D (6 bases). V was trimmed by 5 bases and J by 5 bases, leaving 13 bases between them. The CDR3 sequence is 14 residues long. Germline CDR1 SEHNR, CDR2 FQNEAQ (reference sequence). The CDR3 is CASSPRTADNEQFF. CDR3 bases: TGTGCCAGCAGCCCGCGGACAGCCGACAATGAGCAGTTCTTC.

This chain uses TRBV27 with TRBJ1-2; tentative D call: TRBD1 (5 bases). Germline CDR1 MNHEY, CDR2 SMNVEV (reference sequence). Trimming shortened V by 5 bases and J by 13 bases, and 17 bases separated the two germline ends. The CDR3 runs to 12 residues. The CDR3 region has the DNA TGTGCCAGCAGTCGAGGGGCGGGACGGAGCACCTTC. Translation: CASSRGAGRSTF.

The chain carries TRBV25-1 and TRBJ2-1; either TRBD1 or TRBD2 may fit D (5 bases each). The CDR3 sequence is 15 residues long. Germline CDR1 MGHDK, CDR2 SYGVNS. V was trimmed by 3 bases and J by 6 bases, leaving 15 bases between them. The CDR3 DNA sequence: TGTGCCAGCAGTGAGGGGCGGAGAGGGCCCAATGAGCAGTTCTTC. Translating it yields CASSEGRRGPNEQFF.

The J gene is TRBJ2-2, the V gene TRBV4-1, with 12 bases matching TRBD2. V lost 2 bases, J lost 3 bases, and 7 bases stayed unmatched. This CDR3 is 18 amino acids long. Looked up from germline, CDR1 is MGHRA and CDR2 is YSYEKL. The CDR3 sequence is CASSQSTSGGRDTGELFF. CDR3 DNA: TGCGCCAGCAGCCAAAGCACTAGCGGGGGGCGTGACACCGGGGAGCTGTTTTTT.

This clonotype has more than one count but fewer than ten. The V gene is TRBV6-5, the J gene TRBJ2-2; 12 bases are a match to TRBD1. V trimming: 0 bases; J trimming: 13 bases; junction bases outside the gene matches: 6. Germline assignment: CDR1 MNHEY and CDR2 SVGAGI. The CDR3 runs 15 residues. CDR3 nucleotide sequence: TGTGCCAGCAGTTACTCCGGGACAGGGGGCAACCGGCTGTTTTTT. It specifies CASSYSGTGGNRLFF.

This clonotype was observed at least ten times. CDR3 sequence reads: CSVGGRGRNTEAFF. As DNA, the CDR3 is TGCAGCGTTGGGGGCAGGGGGAGGAACACTGAAGCTTTCTTT. The J gene is TRBJ1-1, the V gene TRBV29-1, with 7 bases identical to TRBD1. The CDR3 is 14 residues long. Germline V gene data show CDR1 as SQVTM and CDR2 as ANQGSEA. V trimming: 4 bases; J trimming: 1 base; junction bases outside the gene matches: 6.

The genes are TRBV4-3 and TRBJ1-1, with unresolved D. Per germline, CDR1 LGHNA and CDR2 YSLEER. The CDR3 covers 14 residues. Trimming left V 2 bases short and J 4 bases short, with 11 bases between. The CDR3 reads CASSQIGEGTEAFF. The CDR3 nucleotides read TGCGCCAGCAGCCAAATTGGCGAGGGCACTGAAGCTTTCTTT.